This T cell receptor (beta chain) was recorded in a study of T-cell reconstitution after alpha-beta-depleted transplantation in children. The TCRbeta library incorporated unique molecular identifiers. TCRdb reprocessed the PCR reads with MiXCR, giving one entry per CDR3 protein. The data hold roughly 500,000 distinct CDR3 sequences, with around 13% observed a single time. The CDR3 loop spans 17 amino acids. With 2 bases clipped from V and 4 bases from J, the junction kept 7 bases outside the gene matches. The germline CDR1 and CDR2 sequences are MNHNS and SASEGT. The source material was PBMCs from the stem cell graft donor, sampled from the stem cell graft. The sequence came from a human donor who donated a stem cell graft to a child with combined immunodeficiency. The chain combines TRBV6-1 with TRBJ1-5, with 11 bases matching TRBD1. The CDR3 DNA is TGTGCCAGCAGTGAAAGTCCTTGGGACAGGGGGAATCAGCCCCAGCATTTT. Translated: CASSESPWDRGNQPQHF.